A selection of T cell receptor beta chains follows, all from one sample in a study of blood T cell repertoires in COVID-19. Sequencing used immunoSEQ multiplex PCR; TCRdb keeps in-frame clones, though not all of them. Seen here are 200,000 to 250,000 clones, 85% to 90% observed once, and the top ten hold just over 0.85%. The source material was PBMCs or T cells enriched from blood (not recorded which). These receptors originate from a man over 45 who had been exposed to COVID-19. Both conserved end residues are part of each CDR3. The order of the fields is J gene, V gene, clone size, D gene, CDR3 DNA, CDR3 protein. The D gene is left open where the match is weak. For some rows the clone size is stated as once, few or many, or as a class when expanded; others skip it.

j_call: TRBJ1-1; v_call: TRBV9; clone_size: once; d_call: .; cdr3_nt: TGTGCCAGCAGCGTAGGGAGTTCGAACACTGAAGCTTTCTTT; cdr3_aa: CASSVGSSNTEAFF
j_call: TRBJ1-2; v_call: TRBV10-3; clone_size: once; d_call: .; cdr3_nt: TGTGCCATCATGCCCGGGACGCCTACCCAGGGGTATGGCTACACCTTC; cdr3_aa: CAIMPGTPTQGYGYTF
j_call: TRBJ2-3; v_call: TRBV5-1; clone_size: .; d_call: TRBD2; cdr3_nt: TGCGCCAGCAGCTTAATAGCGGGGGGGCCAGATACGCAGTATTTT; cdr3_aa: CASSLIAGGPDTQYF
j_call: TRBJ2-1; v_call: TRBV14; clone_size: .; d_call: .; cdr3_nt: TGTGCCAGCAGTCGCGACTTGAGCTCCTACAATGAGCAGTTCTTC; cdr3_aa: CASSRDLSSYNEQFF
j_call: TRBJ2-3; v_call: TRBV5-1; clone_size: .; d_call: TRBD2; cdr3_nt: TGCGCCAGCAGCTTGGGTGCGGGAGGGACAGATACGCAGTATTTT; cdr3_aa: CASSLGAGGTDTQYF
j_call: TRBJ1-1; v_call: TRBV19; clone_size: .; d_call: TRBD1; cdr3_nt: TGTGCCAGTAGTAATATCAGGGGGCATTACAACACTGAAGCTTTCTTT; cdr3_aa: CASSNIRGHYNTEAFF
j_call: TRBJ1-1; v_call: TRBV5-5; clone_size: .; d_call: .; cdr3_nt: TGTGCCAGCAGCAGGACTATCGGGGAGATGAACACTGAAGCTTTCTTT; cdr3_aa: CASSRTIGEMNTEAFF
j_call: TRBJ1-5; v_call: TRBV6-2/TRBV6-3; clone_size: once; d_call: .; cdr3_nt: TGTGCCAGCAGTTCACTCGGACGGGGATACAATCAGCCCCAGCATTTT; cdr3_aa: CASSSLGRGYNQPQHF
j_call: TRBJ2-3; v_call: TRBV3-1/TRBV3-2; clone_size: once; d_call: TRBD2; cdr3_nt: TGTGCCAGCAGCCAAGGGACTAGCGGGGGGCCGTATTTT; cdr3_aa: CASSQGTSGGPYF
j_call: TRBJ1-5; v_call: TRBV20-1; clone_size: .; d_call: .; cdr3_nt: TGCAGTGCTAGTGGGCTTAGCAATCAGCCCCAGCATTTT; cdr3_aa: CSASGLSNQPQHF
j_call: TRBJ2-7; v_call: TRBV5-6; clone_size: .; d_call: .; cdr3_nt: TGTGCCAGCAGCTTGGGGTGGGACAATTCCTACGAGCAGTACTTC; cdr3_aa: CASSLGWDNSYEQYF
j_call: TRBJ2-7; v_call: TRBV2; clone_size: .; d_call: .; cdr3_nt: TGTGCCAGCAGTGAACAGGGCCAAAACTACGAGCAGTACTTC; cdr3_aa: CASSEQGQNYEQYF
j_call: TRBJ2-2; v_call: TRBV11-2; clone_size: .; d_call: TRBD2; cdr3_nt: TGTGCCAGCAGCCAGCTAGCGGGGTATGGGGGGGAGCTGTTTTTT; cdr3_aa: CASSQLAGYGGELFF
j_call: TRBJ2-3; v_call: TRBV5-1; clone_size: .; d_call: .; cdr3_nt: TGCGCCAGCAGCTTGGCACAGGCGAGAGATACGCAGTATTTT; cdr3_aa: CASSLAQARDTQYF
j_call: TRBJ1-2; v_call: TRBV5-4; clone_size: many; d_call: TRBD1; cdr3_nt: TGTGCCAGCAGGGTGGACAGGGGGCAACGTGGCTACACCTTC; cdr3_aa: CASRVDRGQRGYTF
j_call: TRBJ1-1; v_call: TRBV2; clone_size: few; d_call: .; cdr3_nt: TGTGCCAGCAGGGCCCGGGAGAACACTGAAGCTTTCTTT; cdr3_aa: CASRARENTEAFF
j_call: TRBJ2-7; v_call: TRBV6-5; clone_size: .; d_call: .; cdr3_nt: TGTGCCAGCAGTCACACCACCTACGAGCAGTACTTC; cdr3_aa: CASSHTTYEQYF
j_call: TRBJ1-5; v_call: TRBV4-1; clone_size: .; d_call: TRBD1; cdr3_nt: TGCGCCAGCAGCCAAGTCCTGACAGGGAACAATCAGCCCCAGCATTTT; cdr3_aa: CASSQVLTGNNQPQHF
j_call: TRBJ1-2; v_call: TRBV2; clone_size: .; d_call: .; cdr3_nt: TGTGCCAGCGCTAAGGGGCCGACCCGTGTGGGCTACACCTTC; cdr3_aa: CASAKGPTRVGYTF
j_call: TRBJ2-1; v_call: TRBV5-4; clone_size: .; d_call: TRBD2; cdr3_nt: TGTGCCAGCAGCTCGAAGACTAGCGGGGGCTATGAGCAGTTCTTC; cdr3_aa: CASSSKTSGGYEQFF
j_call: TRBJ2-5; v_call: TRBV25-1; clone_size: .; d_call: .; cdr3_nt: TGTGCCAGCAGTGACCTGACAGCTGGGGAGACCCAGTACTTC; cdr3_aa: CASSDLTAGETQYF